The rows below give T cell receptor beta chains drawn from one sample of a study of T cells after yellow fever vaccination. Via MiXCR, TCRdb re-called the 5' RACE reads, giving one row per CDR3 protein. Here the sample spans some 500,000 distinct CDR3 sequences, roughly 14% being singletons. Sequenced material: PBMCs, taken on the day of the yellow fever booster vaccination. The origin of the receptors is a man between 25 and 39 years old who received the YFV17D yellow fever vaccine. The CDR3 runs from the conserved cysteine through the conserved F or W. Fields, in order: V gene, D gene, J gene, clone size, CDR3 DNA, CDR3 protein. D genes are given only for firm matches. Where a row states a size, it is once, few, many or the class of an expanded clone; other rows omit it.

TRBV6-2/TRBV6-3	.	TRBJ2-5	.	TGTGCAAGCTCGAGGACAGCGGAGACCCAGTACTTC	CASSRTAETQYF
TRBV4-3	TRBD2	TRBJ2-7	few	TGCGCCAGCAGCCAAGATAGCGGGAGACTAGGGGAGCAGTACTTC	CASSQDSGRLGEQYF
TRBV4-3	TRBD2	TRBJ2-3	few	TGCGCCAGCAGCCAAGAGTCTAGCGGGAGGCCTACGCAGTATTTT	CASSQESSGRPTQYF
TRBV27	TRBD2	TRBJ2-7	few	TGTGCCAGCAACGACTTCGGGACTAGCGGGTCCTACGAGCAGTACTTC	CASNDFGTSGSYEQYF
TRBV4-3	.	TRBJ1-5	few	TGCGCCAGCAGCCAGGACACAGGGCTCAATCAGCCCCAGCATTTT	CASSQDTGLNQPQHF
TRBV5-1	.	TRBJ2-6	.	TGCGCCAGCAGCTGGAGCGGCTCTGGGGCCAACGTCCTGACTTTC	CASSWSGSGANVLTF
TRBV7-2	.	TRBJ2-3	few	TGTGCCAGCAGCTTAATCGCGGGATATTTACATCCAGATACGCAGTATTTT	CASSLIAGYLHPDTQYF
TRBV20-1	TRBD2	TRBJ2-7	.	TGCAGTGCGAGACTAGCGGGAGGATTCGAGCAGTACTTC	CSARLAGGFEQYF
TRBV18	.	TRBJ1-1	few	TGTGCCAGCTCACCAAAGGACGGGACCGCTGAAGCTTTCTTT	CASSPKDGTAEAFF
TRBV14	.	TRBJ1-2	.	TGTGCCAGCATTCAGGCAGGAGTTGGCTACACCTTC	CASIQAGVGYTF
TRBV7-2	.	TRBJ2-3	few	TGTGCCAGCAGCTCTCGACGGAGCGGTACGCAGTATTTT	CASSSRRSGTQYF
TRBV12-3/TRBV12-4	.	TRBJ2-3	.	TGTGCCAGCAGTTTAGGTAGCCGGGCCTCCGCAGGAGATACGCAGTATTTT	CASSLGSRASAGDTQYF
TRBV6-1	.	TRBJ1-1	.	TGTGCCAGCGGGAAACCGGGACGATTTACTGAAGCTTTCTTT	CASGKPGRFTEAFF
TRBV9	.	TRBJ2-2	many	TGTGCCAGCAGCGTAGGGCAACCCGGGGAGCTGTTTTTT	CASSVGQPGELFF
TRBV5-5	.	TRBJ1-1	.	TGTGCCAGCAGCATCGACAGTGCCACCGCTGAAGCTTTCTTT	CASSIDSATAEAFF
TRBV5-1	.	TRBJ1-1	.	TGCGCCAGCAGCCGACAGCAAATGAACACTGAAGCTTTCTTT	CASSRQQMNTEAFF
TRBV7-9	.	TRBJ2-2	.	TGTGCCAGCAGCTTCATCCTGGGGGAGCTGTTTTTT	CASSFILGELFF
TRBV19	.	TRBJ2-7	many	TGTGCCAGTAGTATAGAAGGGGGATATGGTGTCGCGTCTGAGCAGTACTTC	CASSIEGGYGVASEQYF